This is a list of T cell receptor beta chains from one sample in a study of cytomegalovirus exposure and HLA in healthy donors. Sequencing used immunoSEQ multiplex PCR; TCRdb keeps in-frame clones, though not all of them. The table lists more than 110,000 clones, over 65% of them singletons. The sample was PBMCs. These receptor sequences come from a woman aged 25 to 39 in good health and CMV-seronegative. Both conserved end residues are part of each CDR3. The D gene is left open where the match is weak. Only part of the rows carry a size: once, few, many, or a class if the clone is expanded.

clone_size,d_call,v_call,j_call,cdr3_aa,cdr3_nt
.,.,TRBV4-1,TRBJ1-1,CASSQGGQRESRAFF,TGCGCCAGCAGCCAAGGGGGACAACGGGAAAGTAGAGCTTTCTTT
.,.,TRBV5-1,TRBJ2-1,CASSPQAWVWDNEQFF,TGCGCCAGCAGCCCCCAAGCGTGGGTGTGGGACAATGAGCAGTTCTTC
.,.,TRBV4-2,TRBJ1-6,CASSQGLVDNSPLHF,TGTGCCAGCAGCCAAGGACTGGTTGATAATTCACCCCTCCACTTT
.,.,TRBV11-3,TRBJ1-1,CASSSGYGTEAFF,TGTGCCAGCAGTTCGGGGTATGGAACTGAAGCTTTCTTT
.,.,TRBV5-1,TRBJ2-3,CASSEGVTDTQYF,TGCGCCAGCAGCGAGGGAGTAACAGATACGCAGTATTTT
.,.,TRBV6-5,TRBJ1-5,CASSTGYHQPQHF,TGTGCCAGCAGTACCGGGTATCATCAGCCCCAGCATTTT
.,TRBD2,TRBV7-2,TRBJ2-5,CASSLEAGGQETQYF,TGTGCCAGCAGCTTAGAAGCGGGAGGGCAAGAGACCCAGTACTTC
.,.,TRBV7-8,TRBJ2-7,CASSLGRGSGGTNSYEQYF,TGTGCCAGCAGCTTAGGGCGGGGTTCAGGTGGGACCAACTCCTACGAGCAGTACTTC
.,.,TRBV23-1,TRBJ1-2,CASSQLVARGPIPPIMNYGYTF,TGCGCCAGCAGTCAATTAGTTGCCAGGGGCCCAATTCCCCCTATTATGAACTATGGCTACACCTTC
.,TRBD1,TRBV28,TRBJ2-7,CASSLFGQGFSYEQYF,TGTGCCAGCAGTTTATTTGGACAGGGCTTCTCCTACGAGCAGTACTTC
.,TRBD2,TRBV5-1,TRBJ2-5,CASSLIPTSGKETQYF,TGCGCCAGCAGCTTGATTCCGACTAGCGGGAAAGAGACCCAGTACTTC
once,TRBD1,TRBV28,TRBJ2-2,CASSPDRGRSTGELFF,TGTGCCAGCAGCCCCGACAGGGGGCGAAGCACCGGGGAGCTGTTTTTT
.,.,TRBV7-2,TRBJ2-7,CASSLDSSRYSYEQYF,TGTGCCAGCAGCTTAGATTCTAGCCGGTACTCCTACGAGCAGTACTTC
few,.,TRBV30,TRBJ1-6,CAWGRVNSPLHF,TGTGCCTGGGGCAGGGTGAATTCACCCCTCCACTTT
.,TRBD1,TRBV28,TRBJ1-1,CASSPWTGGEAFF,TGTGCCAGCAGCCCCTGGACAGGAGGGGAAGCTTTCTTT
.,.,TRBV4-1,TRBJ2-1,CASRGTLSYNEQFF,TGCGCCAGCAGGGGGACTCTCTCCTACAATGAGCAGTTCTTC
few,TRBD1,TRBV10-3,TRBJ1-1,CAIREGQGISAEAFF,TGTGCCATCAGGGAGGGACAGGGTATATCCGCTGAAGCTTTCTTT
.,TRBD1,TRBV28,TRBJ1-2,CASSLRTGSYGYTF,TGTGCCAGCAGTTTAAGGACAGGGAGCTATGGCTACACCTTC
.,.,TRBV7-8,TRBJ2-3,CASRWASGTDTQYF,TGTGCCAGCAGATGGGCTAGCGGCACAGATACGCAGTATTTT
.,TRBD1,TRBV28,TRBJ1-4,CASRGQINEKLFF,TGTGCCAGCAGGGGACAGATTAATGAAAAACTGTTTTTT
.,TRBD2,TRBV6-6,TRBJ2-1,CASSPTSGSLNEQFF,TGTGCCAGCAGCCCCACTAGCGGGAGTTTGAATGAGCAGTTCTTC
few,TRBD2,TRBV29-1,TRBJ2-3,CSGYGTSGGSDTQYF,TGCAGCGGGTACGGGACTAGCGGGGGTTCAGATACGCAGTATTTT
.,.,TRBV6-1,TRBJ1-5,CASSDARQLPNQPQHF,TGTGCCAGCAGTGATGCCCGACAGTTACCGAATCAGCCCCAGCATTTT
.,.,TRBV19,TRBJ2-7,CASSIDLGYEQYF,TGTGCCAGTAGTATAGATCTCGGCTACGAGCAGTACTTC
.,TRBD1,TRBV25-1,TRBJ1-5,CASGDRGHQPQHF,TGTGCCAGCGGGGACAGGGGCCATCAGCCCCAGCATTTT
.,TRBD2,TRBV5-1,TRBJ2-3,CASSLGRVAGVGTQYF,TGCGCCAGCAGCTTGGGTCGGGTAGCGGGAGTAGGTACGCAGTATTTT
.,TRBD1,TRBV19,TRBJ1-4,CASSLQGGATNEKLFF,TGTGCCAGTAGTCTTCAGGGGGGAGCAACTAATGAAAAACTGTTTTTT
.,.,TRBV2,TRBJ2-3,CASSASDGGDTQYF,TGTGCCAGCAGTGCCTCAGACGGGGGAGATACGCAGTATTTT
once,.,TRBV9,TRBJ1-1,CASSVTEGTEAFF,TGTGCCAGCAGCGTGACAGAAGGGACTGAAGCTTTCTTT